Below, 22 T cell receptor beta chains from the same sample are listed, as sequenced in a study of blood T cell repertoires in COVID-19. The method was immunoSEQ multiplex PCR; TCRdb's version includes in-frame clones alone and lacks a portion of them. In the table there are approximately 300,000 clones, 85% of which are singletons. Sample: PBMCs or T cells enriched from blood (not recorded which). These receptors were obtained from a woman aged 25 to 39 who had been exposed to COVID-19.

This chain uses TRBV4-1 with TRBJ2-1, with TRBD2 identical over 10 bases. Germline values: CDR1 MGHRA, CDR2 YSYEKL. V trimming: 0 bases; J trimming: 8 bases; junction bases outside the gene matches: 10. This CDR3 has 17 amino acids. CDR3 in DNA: TGCGCCAGCAGCCAAGATCTAGCTAGCGGGAGAAGGGATGAGCAGTTCTTC. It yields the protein CASSQDLASGRRDEQFF.

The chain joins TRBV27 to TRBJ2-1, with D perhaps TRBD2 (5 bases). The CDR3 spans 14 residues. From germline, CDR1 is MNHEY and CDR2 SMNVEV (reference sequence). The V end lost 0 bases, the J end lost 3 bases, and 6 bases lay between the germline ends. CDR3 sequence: CASSLSGNYNEQFF. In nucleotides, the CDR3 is TGTGCCAGCAGTTTATCCGGGAACTACAATGAGCAGTTCTTC.

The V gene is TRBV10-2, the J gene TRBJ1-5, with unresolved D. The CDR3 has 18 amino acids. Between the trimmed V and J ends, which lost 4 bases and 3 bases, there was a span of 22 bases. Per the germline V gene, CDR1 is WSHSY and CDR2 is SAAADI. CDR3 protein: CASSVSGADYVDNQPQHF. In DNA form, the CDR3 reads TGCGCCAGCAGTGTCTCGGGAGCGGATTATGTCGACAATCAGCCCCAGCATTTT.

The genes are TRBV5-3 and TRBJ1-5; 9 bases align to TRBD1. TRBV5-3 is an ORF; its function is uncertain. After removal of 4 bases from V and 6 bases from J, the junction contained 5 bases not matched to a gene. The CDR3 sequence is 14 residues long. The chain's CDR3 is CARSAGQGGQPQHF. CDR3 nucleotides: TGTGCCAGAAGCGCGGGACAGGGAGGTCAGCCCCAGCATTTT.

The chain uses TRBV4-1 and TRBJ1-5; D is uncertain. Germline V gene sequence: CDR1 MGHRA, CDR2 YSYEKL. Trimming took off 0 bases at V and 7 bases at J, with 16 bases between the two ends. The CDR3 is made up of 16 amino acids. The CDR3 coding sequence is TGCGCCAGCAGCCAAGATGAGGCTTTAGGTTTGCAGCCCCAGCATTTT. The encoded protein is CASSQDEALGLQPQHF.

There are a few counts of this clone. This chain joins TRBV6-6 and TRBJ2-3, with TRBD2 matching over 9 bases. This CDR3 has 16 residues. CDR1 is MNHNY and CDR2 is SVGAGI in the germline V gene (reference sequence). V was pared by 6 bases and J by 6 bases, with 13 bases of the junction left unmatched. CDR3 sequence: CASSPSRGGSGDTQYF. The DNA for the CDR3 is TGTGCCAGCAGCCCCTCGCGGGGGGGATCAGGTGATACGCAGTATTTT.

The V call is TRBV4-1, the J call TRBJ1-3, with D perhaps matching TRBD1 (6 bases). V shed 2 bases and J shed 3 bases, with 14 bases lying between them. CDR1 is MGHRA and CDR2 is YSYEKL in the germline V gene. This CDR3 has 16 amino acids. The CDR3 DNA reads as TGCGCCAGCAGCCAACCCGTCGGACAGTTTGGAAACACCATATATTTT. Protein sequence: CASSQPVGQFGNTIYF.

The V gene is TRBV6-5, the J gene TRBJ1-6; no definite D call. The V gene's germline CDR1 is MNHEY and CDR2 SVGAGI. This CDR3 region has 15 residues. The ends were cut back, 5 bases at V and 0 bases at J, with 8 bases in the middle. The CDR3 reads CASSRESSYNSPLHF. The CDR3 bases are TGTGCCAGCAGTCGGGAAAGCTCCTATAATTCACCCCTCCACTTT.

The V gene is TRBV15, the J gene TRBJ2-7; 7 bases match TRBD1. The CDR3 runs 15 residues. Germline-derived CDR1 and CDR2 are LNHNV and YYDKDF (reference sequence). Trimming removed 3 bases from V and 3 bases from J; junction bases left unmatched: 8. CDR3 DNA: TGTGCCACCAGCAGGGAAAGACAGGGTAGCTACGAGCAGTACTTC. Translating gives CATSRERQGSYEQYF. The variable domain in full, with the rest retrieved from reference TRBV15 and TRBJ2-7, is DAMVIQNPRYQVTQFGKPVTLSCSQTLNHNVMYWYQQKSSQAPKLLFHYYDKDFNNEADTPDNFQSRRPNTSFCFLDIRSPGLGDTAMYLCATSRERQGSYEQYFGPGTRLTVT.

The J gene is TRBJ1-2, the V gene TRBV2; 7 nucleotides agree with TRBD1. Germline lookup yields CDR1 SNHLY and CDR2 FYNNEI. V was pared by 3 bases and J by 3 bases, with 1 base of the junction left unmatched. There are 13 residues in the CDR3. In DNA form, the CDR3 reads TGTGCCAGCAGTGACGGGACAGACTATGGCTACACCTTC. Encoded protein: CASSDGTDYGYTF.

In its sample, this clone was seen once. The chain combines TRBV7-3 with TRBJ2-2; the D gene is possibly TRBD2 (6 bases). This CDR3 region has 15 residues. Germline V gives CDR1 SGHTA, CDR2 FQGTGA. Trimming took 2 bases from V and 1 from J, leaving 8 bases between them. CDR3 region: CASSLDGGNTGELFF. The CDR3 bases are TGTGCCAGCAGCTTAGACGGGGGGAACACCGGGGAGCTGTTTTTT.

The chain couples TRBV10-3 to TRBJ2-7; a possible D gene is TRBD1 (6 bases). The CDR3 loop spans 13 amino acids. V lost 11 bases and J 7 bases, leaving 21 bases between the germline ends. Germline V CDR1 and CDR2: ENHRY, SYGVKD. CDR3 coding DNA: TGTGCCGGGCAAGAGGGGGAATATAGGGAGCAGTACTTC. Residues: CAGQEGEYREQYF.

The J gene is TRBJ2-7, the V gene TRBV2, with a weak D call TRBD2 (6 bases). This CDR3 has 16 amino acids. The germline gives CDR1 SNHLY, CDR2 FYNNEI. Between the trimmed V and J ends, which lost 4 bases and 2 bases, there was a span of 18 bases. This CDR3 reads CASSVTLPREAYEQYF. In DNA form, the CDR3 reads TGTGCCAGCAGTGTTACCCTCCCGCGGGAAGCCTACGAGCAGTACTTC. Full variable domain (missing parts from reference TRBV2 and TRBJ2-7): EPEVTQTPSHQVTQMGQEVILRCVPISNHLYFYWYRQILGQKVEFLVSFYNNEISEKSEIFDDQFSVERPDGSNFTLKIRSTKLEDSAMYFCASSVTLPREAYEQYFGPGTRLTVT.

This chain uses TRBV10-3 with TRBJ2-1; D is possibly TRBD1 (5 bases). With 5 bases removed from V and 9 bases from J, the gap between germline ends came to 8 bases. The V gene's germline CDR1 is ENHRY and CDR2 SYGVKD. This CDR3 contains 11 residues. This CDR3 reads CAISSDSEQFF. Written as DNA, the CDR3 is TGTGCCATCAGTAGTGACAGTGAGCAGTTCTTC.

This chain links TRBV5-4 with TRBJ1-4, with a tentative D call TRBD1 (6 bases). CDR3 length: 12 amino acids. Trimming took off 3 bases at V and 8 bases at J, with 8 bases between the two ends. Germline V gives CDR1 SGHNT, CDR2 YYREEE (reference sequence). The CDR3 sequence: CASSYGQEKLFF. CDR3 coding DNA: TGTGCCAGCAGCTATGGACAGGAAAAACTGTTTTTT.

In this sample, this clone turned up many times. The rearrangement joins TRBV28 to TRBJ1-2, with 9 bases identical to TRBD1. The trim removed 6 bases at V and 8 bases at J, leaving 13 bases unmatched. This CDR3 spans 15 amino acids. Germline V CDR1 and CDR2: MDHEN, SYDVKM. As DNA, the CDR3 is TGTGCCAGCAGACCCCCCGGACAGGGGTTGGGAGGCTACACCTTC. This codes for CASRPPGQGLGGYTF.

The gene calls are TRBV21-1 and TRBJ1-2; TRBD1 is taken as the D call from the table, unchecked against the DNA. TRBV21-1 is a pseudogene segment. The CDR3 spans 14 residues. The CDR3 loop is CASKNRGRKDGYTF. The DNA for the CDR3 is TGTGCCAGCAAAAACAGGGGCAGAAAAGATGGCTACACCTTC.

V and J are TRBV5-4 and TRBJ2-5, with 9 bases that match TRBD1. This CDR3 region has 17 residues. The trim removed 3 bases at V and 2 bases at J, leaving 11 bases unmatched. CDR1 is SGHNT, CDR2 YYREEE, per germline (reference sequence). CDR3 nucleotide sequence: TGTGCCAGCAGCTCAGCGGACAGGGGAGGGGAGCAAGAGACCCAGTACTTC. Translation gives CASSSADRGGEQETQYF.

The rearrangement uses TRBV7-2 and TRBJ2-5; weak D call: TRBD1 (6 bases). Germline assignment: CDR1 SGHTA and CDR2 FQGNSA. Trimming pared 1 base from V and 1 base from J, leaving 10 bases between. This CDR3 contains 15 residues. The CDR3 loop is CASSLDRAIQETQYF. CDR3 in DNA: TGTGCCAGCAGCTTAGACAGGGCTATCCAAGAGACCCAGTACTTC.

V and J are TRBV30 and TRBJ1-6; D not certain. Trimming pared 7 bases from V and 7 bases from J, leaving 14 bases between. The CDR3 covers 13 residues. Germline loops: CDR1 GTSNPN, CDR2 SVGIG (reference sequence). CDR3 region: CASAAVENSPLHF. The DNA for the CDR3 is TGTGCCTCCGCCGCCGTTGAGAATTCACCCCTCCACTTT.

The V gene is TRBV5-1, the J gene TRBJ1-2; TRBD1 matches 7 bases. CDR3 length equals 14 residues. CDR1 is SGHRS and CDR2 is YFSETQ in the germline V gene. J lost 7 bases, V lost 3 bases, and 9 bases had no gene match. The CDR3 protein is CASSSNNRGGGYTF. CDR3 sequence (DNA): TGCGCCAGCAGCTCAAACAACAGGGGTGGTGGCTACACCTTC. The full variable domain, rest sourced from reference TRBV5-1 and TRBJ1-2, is KAGVTQTPRYLIKTRGQQVTLSCSPISGHRSVSWYQQTPGQGLQFLFEYFSETQRNKGNFPGRFSGRQFSNSRSEMNVSTLELGDSALYLCASSSNNRGGGYTFGSGTRLTVV.

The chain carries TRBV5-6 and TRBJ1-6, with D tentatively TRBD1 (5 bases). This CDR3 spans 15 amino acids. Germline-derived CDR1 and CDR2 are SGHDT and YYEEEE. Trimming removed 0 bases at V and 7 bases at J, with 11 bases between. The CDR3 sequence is CASSLDGGRNSPLHF. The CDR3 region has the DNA TGTGCCAGCAGCTTGGACGGGGGGAGGAATTCACCCCTCCACTTT.